This TCR beta chain is drawn from a study of blood T cell repertoires in COVID-19 (dated by TCRdb to 2018 to 2020). A note on the overall study: The collaborator samples originated in the United States, Italy and Spain and spanned the acute and convalescent phases of COVID-19. The prospective study material was composed of cDNA or gDNA derived from T cells, B-cell-depleted T cells, or PBMCs. The dataset comprised deeply sampled blood TCRbeta repertoires from subjects exposed to, actively infected with, or recovered from COVID-19. A freely available public database, intended as a resource for researchers studying the immune response to SARS-CoV-2, is where the repertoires were released. The samples were drawn from the first 160 participants of the ongoing ImmuneRACE study and from about 1,200 subjects provided by 6 global collaborators. Nearly every sample came with metadata listing a de-identified subject ID, COVID-19 status, age in years and sex. Where available, HLA class I and class II types were obtained from metadata supplied by the sample provider rather than from assay-based typing. Overall results and qualifications from the work: How much clinical and demographic metadata was included differed by source and by participant, and the metadata was provided uncurated.

With regard to this clone: Which antigen it targets is not known. Base qualities are missing; no much larger clone stands one base away.

TCRbeta CDR3 regions were amplified from genomic DNA by means of the immunoSEQ Assay, a bias-controlled multiplex PCR. The authors' analysis ran thus. Within the assay, amplification of reference gene primers was used to estimate how many nucleated cells each sample contained. To quantify the absolute abundance of each unique TCRbeta CDR3 rearrangement, sequence reads were collapsed and filtered. Productive Simpson clonality was computed per sample as the square root of Simpson's diversity index over productive rearrangements. In its TCRdb copy, this immuneACCESS table keeps in-frame sequences only and misses some clones. Where compared with another copy, unresolved V genes explain less than half of these, and the others have no known cause. From that table come the V and J calls and clone size; the DNA was used to work out D and trimming. The sample yields 120,000 to 150,000 clones; just under 90% were counted once. Roughly 4% of the sample lies in the top ten.

Each collaborating institution followed its own protocols to collect whole blood in K2EDTA tubes. Collaborator samples were shipped for TCRbeta analysis as frozen whole blood, isolated PBMCs, or DNA extracted from either sample type. CDR1 and CDR2 are read off the germline V gene as SGDLS and YYNGEE. The CDR3, from cysteine to phenylalanine, totals 15 residues. The entry retains the CDR3 DNA only, 45 bases that are in frame from base 1. V and J lose 3 bases and 0 bases, and a span of 11 bases separates them. This chain is built from TRBV9 and TRBJ2-3; the D gene cannot be resolved reliably. Sample: peripheral blood. The receptor's source is a woman aged 40 to 49 with acute or convalescent COVID-19. The CDR3 protein is CASSATRYSTDTQYF. In nucleotides, the sequence is TGTGCCAGCAGCGCCACTCGCTATAGCACAGATACGCAGTATTTT.